These 26 T cell receptor beta chains were all obtained from the same sample, sequenced in a study of T cell responses to AZD1222 COVID-19 vaccine. The assay was immunoSEQ multiplex PCR, and TCRdb's table has in-frame clones only and misses some. The sample consists of about 120,000 clones, roughly 89% of them appearing once. The sequencing here drew on peripheral blood, taken on day 0 of AZD1222 vaccination. Receptors originate from an adult in good health.

For this clone: This same CDR3 is encoded by further DNA sequences in the sample. CDR3 coding DNA: TGTGCCTGGAGTGTACTGGAGACCCAGTACTTC. This translates into CAWSVLETQYF. J is TRBJ2-5 and V is TRBV30; D uncertain. This CDR3 has 11 amino acids. Trimming removed 0 bases from V and 5 bases from J, with 4 bases in between. Germline CDR1 is GTSNPN and CDR2 is SVGIG (reference sequence).

This chain links TRBV6-1 with TRBJ2-7; the D is unclear. This CDR3 is 11 amino acids long. Germline V gene lookup returns CDR1 MNHNS and CDR2 SASEGT. The germline V and J ends were trimmed by 3 bases and 0 bases, with 0 bases remaining between them. CDR3 protein: CASSDSYEQYF. Here the CDR3 DNA reads TGTGCCAGCAGTGACTCCTACGAGCAGTACTTC.

The chain links TRBV23-1 to TRBJ2-7, with TRBD2 matching 7 bases. TRBV23-1 is flagged as an ORF with uncertain function. The V gene end was trimmed by 4 bases and the J gene end by 6 bases; junction bases not matched to a gene: 12. This CDR3 comprises 15 residues. The CDR3 sequence: CASSPPVLWGGEQYF. The CDR3 DNA is TGCGCCAGCAGTCCCCCGGTCCTGTGGGGGGGCGAGCAGTACTTC.

V usage is TRBV19 and J usage is TRBJ2-1, with D tentatively TRBD1 or TRBD2 (5 bases each). The CDR3 consists of 15 residues. Looked up from germline, CDR1 is LNHDA and CDR2 is SQIVND (reference sequence). V lost 1 base and J 2 bases, leaving 9 bases between the germline ends. The CDR3 coding sequence is TGTGCCAGTAGTATAGGGGGACCAGCCTACAATGAGCAGTTCTTC. Translated: CASSIGGPAYNEQFF.

The chain links TRBV6-4 to TRBJ1-5; the D gene is possibly TRBD1 (5 bases). The CDR3 is 14 amino acids. V was shortened by 8 bases and J by 4 bases, with 15 bases between the two germline ends. Looked up from germline, CDR1 is MRHNA and CDR2 is SNTAGT. The CDR3 DNA reads as TGTGCCAGCCCTCCCCGGGACCGAAATCAGCCCCAGCATTTT. This translates into CASPPRDRNQPQHF.

The V and J genes are TRBV6-5 and TRBJ2-4, with D possibly matching TRBD1 (5 bases). V was cut by 2 bases and J by 1 base, with 9 bases left in between. Germline CDR1 reads MNHEY; CDR2 reads SVGAGI. The length of the CDR3 is 15 residues. This chain's CDR3 is CASSYGAAAKNIQYF. The CDR3 nucleotides are TGTGCCAGCAGTTACGGGGCTGCGGCCAAAAACATTCAGTACTTC.

The chain links TRBV18 to TRBJ1-2; D ambiguous. Trimming took 2 bases from V and 6 from J, leaving 13 bases between them. The CDR3 has 14 amino acids. Germline V lookup: CDR1 KGHSH, CDR2 LQKENI. This chain's CDR3 is CASSPNDRVNGYTF. The CDR3 DNA follows: TGTGCCAGCTCACCAAACGACCGCGTTAATGGCTACACCTTC.

The count of this clone is one. The chain couples TRBV27 to TRBJ2-1; the D gene is possibly TRBD2 (7 bases). Germline V lookup: CDR1 MNHEY, CDR2 SMNVEV (reference sequence). The CDR3 runs 14 residues. Trimming left V 11 bases short and J 2 bases short, with 16 bases between. DNA of the CDR3: TGTGCCGTAAAGGGGGGGGCGACCTACAATGAGCAGTTCTTC. Translating it yields CAVKGGATYNEQFF.

This sequence joins TRBV11-3 and TRBJ2-7; tentative D call: TRBD2 (6 bases). CDR3 size: 14 residues. Trimming pared 2 bases from V and 5 bases from J, leaving 13 bases between. The germline CDR1 and CDR2 sequences are SGHNT and YENEEA. CDR3 protein: CASSLYYGSHEQYF. In nucleotides, the CDR3 is TGTGCCAGCAGCTTATATTACGGGAGCCACGAGCAGTACTTC.

The count of this clone is one. This chain joins TRBV5-5 and TRBJ1-2; no definite D call. The germline gives CDR1 SGHKS, CDR2 YYEKEE (reference sequence). Trimming cost V 3 bases and J 11 bases, with 14 bases left between them. The CDR3 sequence is 12 residues long. CDR3 amino acids: CASSYPGSPYTF. In DNA form, the CDR3 reads TGTGCCAGCAGCTACCCCGGGTCCCCTTACACCTTC.

The chain links TRBV7-9 to TRBJ1-2, with D maybe TRBD1 (6 bases). Germline assignment: CDR1 SEHNR and CDR2 FQNEAQ (reference sequence). This CDR3 region has 16 residues. Trimming cost V 1 base and J 3 bases, with 15 bases left between them. CDR3 protein: CASSLGLGQRYYGYTF. Here the CDR3 DNA reads TGTGCCAGCAGCTTAGGGCTTGGACAGCGATACTATGGCTACACCTTC.

The chain is built from TRBV6-1 and TRBJ2-2; D is undetermined. Germline V gives CDR1 MNHNS, CDR2 SASEGT. V was trimmed by 2 bases and J by 4 bases, leaving 11 bases between them. This CDR3 comprises 15 residues. CDR3 protein: CASSERGASTGELFF. The CDR3 nucleotides are TGTGCCAGCAGTGAAAGAGGAGCGTCCACCGGGGAGCTGTTTTTT.

The chain has TRBV2 and TRBJ2-7, with D unclear. The CDR3 has 11 residues. The V gene's germline CDR1 is SNHLY and CDR2 FYNNEI. V was cut by 7 bases and J by 6 bases, with 10 bases left in between. This CDR3 reads CASTLQAEQYF. The CDR3 nucleotides are TGTGCCAGCACCCTCCAGGCCGAGCAGTACTTC.

The CDR3 bases are TGTGCCAGCAGCTTACAAGCCTACAATGAGCAGTTCTTC. Its translation is CASSLQAYNEQFF. The chain uses TRBV14 and TRBJ2-1; D gene ambiguous. Germline loops: CDR1 SGHDN, CDR2 FVKESK. The CDR3 totals 13 residues. The V end was cut by 5 bases, the J end by 2 bases, with 7 bases between.

The V and J genes are TRBV5-4 and TRBJ1-3, with 9 nucleotides matching TRBD1. Germline V gene data show CDR1 as SGHNT and CDR2 as YYREEE (reference sequence). This CDR3 is built from 14 residues. V shed 4 bases and J 9 bases; nucleotides not matched to a gene: 8. The CDR3 DNA follows: TGTGCCAGCAGCCCCGGGACAGGGAGCGGCACCATATATTTT. Translation: CASSPGTGSGTIYF.

This clone turned up a few times. The V and J genes are TRBV28 and TRBJ1-2; the D is unclear. Per the germline V gene, CDR1 is MDHEN and CDR2 is SYDVKM. V lost 7 bases, J lost 4 bases, and 10 bases lay in between. The CDR3 runs to 12 residues. The CDR3 DNA reads TGTGCCAGCACTAGTCTAGGCTATGGCTACACCTTC. Its protein product is CASTSLGYGYTF.

CDR3 in DNA: TGTGCCAGCAGGTCAACAGGGGCGGCTAATGAAAAACTGTTTTTT. Protein product: CASRSTGAANEKLFF. V usage is TRBV6-6 and J usage is TRBJ1-4, with 7 bases matching TRBD1. Trimming removed 6 bases from V and 3 bases from J; junction bases left unmatched: 7. Germline V gene data show CDR1 as MNHNY and CDR2 as SVGAGI (reference sequence). The length of the CDR3 is 15 residues.

The CDR3 DNA follows: TGTGCCAGCAGTTTATGGGGGCCCGGCAGGGGGACGAACACTGAAGCTTTCTTT. Its translation is CASSLWGPGRGTNTEAFF. This chain uses TRBV27 with TRBJ1-1, with TRBD1 matching 7 bases. Per germline, CDR1 MNHEY and CDR2 SMNVEV (reference sequence). This CDR3 is built from 18 residues. J lost 1 base, V lost 1 base, and 12 bases had no gene match.

The table lists this clone with a few counts. The V gene is TRBV5-5, the J gene TRBJ1-6, with 9 bases lining up with TRBD1. Germline values: CDR1 SGHKS, CDR2 YYEKEE (reference sequence). CDR3 length: 15 residues. V trimming: 4 bases; J trimming: 9 bases; junction bases outside the gene matches: 8. The CDR3 sequence: CASSVSGQGSSPLHF. The CDR3, as DNA: TGTGCCAGCAGCGTCTCGGGACAGGGTTCTTCACCCCTCCACTTT.

The J gene is TRBJ2-1, the V gene TRBV7-3; D possibly corresponds to TRBD2 (5 bases). CDR3 length equals 12 residues. Trimming shortened V by 4 bases and J by 9 bases, and 10 bases separated the two germline ends. From germline, CDR1 is SGHTA and CDR2 FQGTGA. The chain's CDR3 is CASSSIRGEQFF. CDR3 in DNA: TGTGCCAGCAGCTCCATTCGGGGTGAGCAGTTCTTC.

The rearrangement links TRBV7-6 to TRBJ2-1; TRBD2 matches 11 bases. J gave up 9 bases and V 5 bases, and 9 bases lay outside the gene matches. Germline CDR1 is SGHVS and CDR2 is FNYEAQ. This CDR3 is 15 amino acids long. In DNA, the CDR3 is TGTGCCAGCAGCCTACTGCCGACTAGCGGGGTTGAGCAGTTCTTC. Translated, it gives CASSLLPTSGVEQFF. Combining the CDR3 with reference TRBV7-6 and TRBJ2-1 gives the whole variable domain GAGVSQSPRYKVTKRGQDVALRCDPISGHVSLYWYRQALGQGPEFLTYFNYEAQQDKSGLPNDRFSAERPEGSISTLTIQRTEQRDSAMYRCASSLLPTSGVEQFFGPGTRLTVL.

V is TRBV23-1 and J is TRBJ1-1; D call uncertain. TRBV23-1 is recorded as an ORF, its role being uncertain. Trimming removed 3 bases from V and 1 base from J, with 15 bases in between. The CDR3 sequence is 16 residues long. CDR3 sequence reads: CASSHSRLAWNTEAFF. The CDR3 nucleotides read TGCGCCAGCAGTCACTCTCGACTGGCTTGGAACACTGAAGCTTTCTTT.

The chain recombines TRBV28 with TRBJ2-2, with D possibly matching TRBD1 (6 bases). Trimming pared 3 bases from V and 0 bases from J, leaving 8 bases between. The CDR3 has 15 residues. Germline lookup yields CDR1 MDHEN and CDR2 SYDVKM. DNA of the CDR3: TGTGCCAGCAGTTTGGGACAAGCGAACACCGGGGAGCTGTTTTTT. Translation: CASSLGQANTGELFF.

This chain connects TRBV19 to TRBJ2-6, with D possibly TRBD1 on 5 matching bases. CDR1 is LNHDA and CDR2 is SQIVND in the germline V gene (reference sequence). V was pared by 7 bases and J by 1 base, with 17 bases between. This CDR3 has 17 residues. CDR3 sequence: CASTPVGAPSGANVLTF. The CDR3 coding sequence is TGTGCCAGTACCCCCGTAGGGGCACCATCTGGGGCCAACGTCCTGACTTTC.

The gene calls are TRBV9 and TRBJ1-1, with D possibly matching TRBD1 (5 bases). Germline V gene data show CDR1 as SGDLS and CDR2 as YYNGEE. The CDR3 has 16 amino acids. With 4 bases removed from V and 1 base from J, the gap between germline ends came to 17 bases. CDR3 residues: CASSPRDAGWNTEAFF. CDR3 nucleotides: TGTGCCAGCAGCCCCCGGGATGCAGGGTGGAACACTGAAGCTTTCTTT.

V and J are TRBV5-1 and TRBJ1-1; D may be TRBD1 (6 bases). CDR1 and CDR2 from the germline V gene are SGHRS and YFSETQ. The CDR3 has 15 amino acids. Between the trimmed V and J ends, which lost 0 bases and 5 bases, there was a span of 14 bases. This chain's CDR3 is CASSLVGAGETEAFF. The DNA for the CDR3 is TGCGCCAGCAGCTTGGTCGGGGCAGGGGAGACTGAAGCTTTCTTT.